Listed here are 16 T cell receptor beta chains from one sample, sequenced in a study of T-cell memory formation after mild COVID-19. TCRdb recomputed calls from the 5' RACE reads with MiXCR, one row per CDR3 protein. The sample holds 350,000 or so distinct CDR3 sequences, 20% to 25% seen once. Sample: PBMCs or a T cell subset sorted from them (not recorded which). These receptors were taken from a young man who had mild COVID-19 (a few samples of this study predate the infection). Cell type and time point are not known.

The rearrangement joins TRBV7-9 to TRBJ1-1; D uncertain. The CDR3 extends over 14 amino acids. Trimming shortened V by 3 bases and J by 1 base, and 9 bases separated the two germline ends. Germline V gene lookup returns CDR1 SEHNR and CDR2 FQNEAQ (reference sequence). CDR3 sequence: CASSFLPENTEAFF. The CDR3 DNA reads TGTGCCAGCAGCTTTCTGCCGGAGAACACTGAAGCTTTCTTT. The complete variable domain, with remaining parts taken from reference TRBV7-9 and TRBJ1-1, reads DTGVSQNPRHKITKRGQNVTFRCDPISEHNRLYWYRQTLGQGPEFLTYFQNEAQLEKSRLLSDRFSAERPKGSFSTLEIQRTEQGDSAMYLCASSFLPENTEAFFGQGTRLTVV.

V gene TRBV12-3 or TRBV12-4 combines with J gene TRBJ1-2; D gene ambiguous. The CDR3 totals 14 residues. V was clipped by 4 bases and J by 4 bases, with 13 bases between them. The CDR3 bases are TGTGCCAGCAGTTGGGATCTCCAGGCCTATGGCTACACCTTC. Amino acid sequence: CASSWDLQAYGYTF.

J is TRBJ1-2 and V is TRBV6-2 or TRBV6-3; D unclear. Trimming stripped 3 bases from V and 2 bases from J, with 7 bases between. Germline-derived CDR1 and CDR2 are MNHEY and SVGEGT. The CDR3 is made up of 13 amino acids. DNA for the CDR3: TGTGCCAGCAGTTATCCGGAAAACTATGGCTACACCTTC. It translates to CASSYPENYGYTF.

The sample holds a few counts of this clonotype. This sequence joins TRBV7-2 and TRBJ2-6; no reliable D call. Trimming shortened V by 6 bases and J by 4 bases, and 10 bases separated the two germline ends. The germline V gene has CDR1 SGHTA and CDR2 FQGNSA. CDR3 length: 14 amino acids. The CDR3, as DNA: TGTGCCAGCAGTGGTTATTCCGGGGCCAACGTCCTGACTTTC. Translating it yields CASSGYSGANVLTF.

The rearrangement joins TRBV3-1 to TRBJ2-5; D is ambiguous. Germline V gives CDR1 LGHDT, CDR2 YNNKEL (reference sequence). The CDR3 consists of 13 residues. V gave up 1 base and J gave up 1 base, with 4 bases separating them. The CDR3 DNA follows: TGTGCCAGCAGCCAAGGTCCCCAAGAGACCCAGTACTTC. This sequence encodes CASSQGPQETQYF.

This clonotype was seen a handful of times. The chain uses TRBV5-1 and TRBJ2-3, with D possibly called TRBD1 or TRBD2 (5 bases each). V was clipped by 5 bases and J by 5 bases, with 15 bases between them. This CDR3 comprises 14 residues. The germline gives CDR1 SGHRS, CDR2 YFSETQ. The CDR3 is CASSLGTEGDTQYF. Here the CDR3 DNA reads TGCGCCAGCAGTCTCGGGACCGAGGGAGATACGCAGTATTTT.

The chain's CDR3 is CASSSPSGVLAYEQYV. The CDR3, as DNA: TGTGCCAGCAGTTCGCCTAGCGGGGTGTTGGCCTACGAGCAGTACGTC. V usage is TRBV28 and J usage is TRBJ2-7; 9 bases fit TRBD2. Trimming removed 4 bases from V and 2 bases from J; junction bases left unmatched: 9. The CDR3 runs 16 residues. Germline CDR1 MDHEN, CDR2 SYDVKM.

This chain joins TRBV28 and TRBJ1-5, with 7 bases fitting TRBD1. This CDR3 contains 14 residues. CDR1 and CDR2 (germline): MDHEN, SYDVKM. V was pared by 5 bases and J by 6 bases, with 7 bases of the junction left unmatched. The CDR3 DNA reads TGTGCCAGCAGTCCGACAGGGATTCCTCAGCCCCAGCATTTT. As protein: CASSPTGIPQPQHF.

The J gene is TRBJ1-4, the V gene TRBV3-1; TRBD1 agrees at 9 bases. V gave up 3 bases and J gave up 6 bases; unmatched junction bases: 5. The CDR3 loop spans 15 amino acids. Per the germline V gene, CDR1 is LGHDT and CDR2 is YNNKEL (reference sequence). CDR3 DNA: TGTGCCAGCAGCCATACGGGGACAGGGTATGAAAAACTGTTTTTT. Encoded protein: CASSHTGTGYEKLFF.

This clonotype was recorded a few times. This chain uses TRBV2 with TRBJ1-4; 8 nucleotides match TRBD1. The CDR3 covers 15 residues. V trimming: 6 bases; J trimming: 7 bases; junction bases outside the gene matches: 10. CDR1 is SNHLY, CDR2 FYNNEI, per germline. CDR3 amino acids: CASRFQGATGEKLFF. In nucleotides, the CDR3 is TGTGCCAGCAGGTTCCAGGGGGCCACCGGTGAAAAACTGTTTTTT. Full variable domain (missing parts from reference TRBV2 and TRBJ1-4): EPEVTQTPSHQVTQMGQEVILRCVPISNHLYFYWYRQILGQKVEFLVSFYNNEISEKSEIFDDQFSVERPDGSNFTLKIRSTKLEDSAMYFCASRFQGATGEKLFFGSGTQLSVL.

The table lists this clonotype with a few counts. This chain connects TRBV28 to TRBJ2-7; no clear D gene. The CDR3 runs 13 residues. The germline V gene has CDR1 MDHEN and CDR2 SYDVKM. V was pared by 2 bases and J by 3 bases, with 8 bases between. DNA for the CDR3: TGTGCCAGCAGTTTAACGGGTAACTACGAGCAGTACGTC. Its protein product is CASSLTGNYEQYV.

This chain connects TRBV5-1 to TRBJ1-2, with D possibly TRBD1 on 5 matching bases. The V and J ends lost 0 bases and 7 bases respectively, with 19 bases between them. The CDR3 is 16 residues long. Germline assignment: CDR1 SGHRS and CDR2 YFSETQ. The CDR3 is CASSLGMAAGYSGYTF. CDR3 bases: TGCGCCAGCAGCTTGGGGATGGCGGCAGGGTATAGTGGCTACACCTTC.

This clonotype was detected only a few times. The chain has TRBV5-1 and TRBJ2-7, with 8 bases lining up with TRBD1. Trimming at V came to 7 bases and at J to 2 bases, leaving 8 bases not matched to a gene. Per the germline V gene, CDR1 is SGHRS and CDR2 is YFSETQ. The CDR3 totals 14 residues. The CDR3 protein is CASRAGQGAYEQYF. DNA of the CDR3: TGCGCCAGCCGAGCAGGACAGGGAGCCTACGAGCAGTACTTC.

This clonotype has only a few counts. The gene calls are TRBV7-2 and TRBJ2-1, with D perhaps matching TRBD1 (5 bases). The V gene lost 5 bases and the J gene lost 1 base, with 18 bases spanning the gap. CDR3 length: 17 residues. Germline V CDR1 and CDR2: SGHTA, FQGNSA. The CDR3 loop is CASSADQQGWSYNEQFF. In DNA, the CDR3 is TGTGCCAGCAGCGCGGACCAGCAGGGTTGGTCCTACAATGAGCAGTTCTTC.

This clonotype was picked up a small number of times. The V gene is TRBV21-1, the J gene TRBJ1-2. TRBV21-1 is a documented pseudogene. The CDR3 has 16 residues. CDR3 sequence: CAITQGRGEANYGYTF. CDR3 nucleotide sequence: TGTGCCATCACGCAGGGGAGGGGAGAAGCTAACTATGGCTACACCTTC.

This clonotype was counted only a few times. The J gene is TRBJ1-2, the V gene TRBV18; no definite D call. From germline, CDR1 is KGHSH and CDR2 LQKENI. The CDR3 sequence is 16 residues long. Between the trimmed V and J ends, which lost 0 bases and 4 bases, there was a span of 15 bases. CDR3 in amino acids: CASSPPGSGKAYGYTF. The CDR3 nucleotides read TGTGCCAGCTCACCACCGGGGTCTGGGAAAGCCTATGGCTACACCTTC.